This T cell receptor beta chain was obtained from a study of cytomegalovirus exposure and HLA in healthy donors (dated 2017 in TCRdb). Study-level background: In an earlier analysis of under 750 of the donors, 276 Gb of sequence data and just under 120 million unique TCR beta sequences from 150 million to 200 million T cells were reported. An early release covering roughly 640 HLA-typed donors comprised about 300 gigabases of sequencing data and roughly 86 million unique TCR sequences. A later genetic analysis took genome-wide SNP genotypes for about three fifths of the roughly 700 donors and used that subset as a discovery cohort. The number of donors typed differed by locus, with roughly 629-640 for A, B, C, DRB1 and DQB1, around 560 for DQA1, 600 to 610 for DPA1, and 400 to 490 for DPB1. Every discovery cohort repertoire had been produced on one sequencing platform. Across 300 to 500 genotyped donors of the cohort, an average of about 240,000 unique TCR beta nucleotide sequences per donor were sequenced, and 15% to 20% of those sequences were non-productive. Rather than using new phenotypic data, the later analysis identified candidate immune exposures from TCR beta sequences and from how often those sequences occurred across donors. In addition to the first cohort of 666 subjects, a separate validation cohort of 120 different subjects was used. To predict cytomegalovirus infection status, the study combined high-throughput TCR immunosequencing, statistical association of individual TCRs with disease status, and machine learning. Because of strong linkage in the cohort, five DR-DQ haplotypes were treated as single units for association and clustering. Donor age, sex, ethnicity and CMV serostatus were compiled alongside the repertoire data. Of the 300 to 450 genotyped donors, approximately 82% fell in the genetic ancestry cluster associated with self-reported Caucasian donors. The study profiled the T cell repertoires of some 610 subjects by immunosequencing and related them to cytomegalovirus serostatus. To decide whether each TCR beta V gene segment behaved as functional or pseudogenic, an earlier analysis of 587 of the donors relied on high-throughput TCR beta sequencing. The study was designed to test whether signatures of past pathogen exposure could be identified by cataloging public T cell receptors. HLA typing covered class I and class II loci at four-digit resolution. To study patterns of TCR occurrence, a later analysis re-analyzed previously published TCR beta repertoires from 500 to 850 donors and added high-resolution HLA genotyping. Results the study describes overall, beyond this receptor: Compared with equally common non-associated chains, HLA-associated TCR beta chains in a later analysis were more clonally expanded and had lower generation probabilities. In a later analysis, TCR association rates were found to vary across HLA loci, with the most associated TCRs seen for DRB1 alleles and the fewest for HLA-C alleles. The authors suggested that the approach could potentially be extended to other disease states and immunological phenotypes. CMV serostatus was the only immune exposure information available for the cohort. A later analysis found that most CMV-associated TCR beta chains appeared HLA-restricted, with HLA associations seemingly driven largely by CMV exposure. Some IMGT-functional V segments, including TRBV6-2 and TRBV6-3, could not be told apart with the 87-base-pair reads, so those segments were excluded. The study gave a list of about 160 TCR beta chains associated with cytomegalovirus. At a false discovery rate of 0.05, a later analysis linked around 17,000 TCR beta sequences to specific HLA alleles. Roughly uniform sequencing depth across donors was assumed in presence/absence analyses, although this assumption may not hold. When HLA alleles, especially DR and DQ, strongly co-occurred, TCR associations were difficult to assign to individual alleles. Across donors, most TCR sequences were observed very rarely, whereas some public TCRs were present in many individuals. Linkage disequilibrium might explain the correlated functional status among segregating V segments, but an unknown experimental factor could not be ruled out. The earlier analysis of fewer than 750 of the donors excluded approximately 15 rarely observed V segments, including chromosome 9 orphons, because counts were too low. The classifier was reported to diagnose cytomegalovirus status with high specificity and sensitivity in both the original and validation cohorts. A cluster of highly shared sequence variants was judged likely to be a technical artifact of the sequencing pipeline. An association between a missense DCLRE1C variant and V-gene and J-gene trimming of TCR beta chains was found in a later genetic analysis and replicated in an independent cohort. Broadly in line with IMGT annotations, most TCR beta V segments showed up in productive rearrangements about 90% or about 30% of the time in an earlier analysis of several hundred of the donors. In this cohort, only TCR beta chains were sequenced, and detectable features were limited by the absence of alpha or paired-chain data. A later genetic analysis reported fewer N-insertions in productive TCRs among donors in an Asian-associated ancestry cluster than the roughly 650-donor mean. Because HLA typing was missing for some donors at each locus, association tests included only the typed subset. In vitro tests confirmed that a few of the cytomegalovirus-associated TCR beta chains recognize cytomegalovirus antigens. According to a later analysis, parvovirus B19, influenza, CMV and Epstein-Barr virus appeared linked to several top co-occurrence clusters. A further reported finding was that TCR beta sequences accurately predicted the HLA-A and HLA-B alleles for most subjects in the first cohort.

Concerning this clone itself: What this receptor recognizes is not known. Base quality data are lacking; no much larger clone is found one base away.

CDR1 and CDR2 were assigned from the germline V gene as MDHEN and SYDVKM. V sheds 6 bases and J sheds 11 bases, leaving 14 bases between their ends. Its CDR3 holds 12 amino acids, cysteine through phenylalanine. The DNA shown is the 36-base CDR3, in frame from base 1. The cohort was made up of roughly 670 healthy bone marrow donors. At the time of sampling, all cohort members were nominally healthy, though unrecorded immune exposures were likely present. The donor tested CMV seronegative and was one of the 352 seronegative cohort members. A peripheral blood sample was provided by each donor, and peripheral blood mononuclear cells were used for TCR beta sequencing. Genomic DNA was extracted from the blood cell samples with the Qiagen DNeasy Blood Extraction Kit. Receptors were amplified or captured by the immunoSEQ multiplex PCR assay. For the multiplex PCR, a mixture combining 60 forward primers for TCR Vbeta segments and 13 reverse primers for TCR Jbeta segments was used. Amplification of the CDR3 region of rearranged TCR beta genes was performed with a multiplex PCR assay on genomic DNA. On the Illumina HiSeq System, the amplified TCR beta libraries were sequenced as 87-base-pair reads. The paper's data handling went like this. Across the 500 to 700 repertoires, a later analysis counted roughly 77 million unique TCR beta chains, 8.5 million to 12 million of which were shared by at least two donors. Raw reads were error-corrected and collapsed into unique sequences with a nearest-neighbor algorithm that merged closely related sequences to remove PCR and sequencing errors. V, D and J gene segments were assigned by aligning CDR3 sequences to IMGT reference sequences. For a sequence to be retained, a match of at least six nucleotides was required to both a V gene segment and a J gene segment. A rearrangement was called productive if the CDR3 had no stop codons and remained in frame with V and J, and every other rearrangement was called non-productive. CDR3 was defined according to IMGT convention as the region running from the second conserved V-encoded cysteine to the conserved J-encoded phenylalanine. The earlier analysis of about 570 of the donors excluded any sequence lacking an unambiguous match to a single V gene segment. An earlier analysis of 550 to 650 of the donors classified V segments as functional when productive rearrangements were above 56.7% and as segregating when the standard deviation between donors was above 5%. To diagnose cytomegalovirus status from the catalog of TCR beta chain sequences, a statistical classification framework was built. In a later analysis, TCR nucleotide sequences were compared against IMGT/GENE-DB human TR gene sequences so that V and J genes could be assigned. In a later analysis, CDR3 sequences and most-parsimonious VDJ recombination scenarios were assigned using the TCRdist pipeline. In a later analysis, each TCR beta chain was defined by its CDR3 amino acid sequence together with its V-gene family, and reads lacking a unique V-gene family were excluded. As a way to deal with suspected cross-contamination and a sequencing artifact, a later analysis dropped over 550 nucleotide sequences that were highly shared and had low generation probability. A later analysis calculated a clonal expansion index for each public chain from normalized within-repertoire ranks of inferred template counts. Generation probabilities in a later analysis came from a VDJ recombination model fitted to out-of-frame rearrangements, and those results were checked against IGoR. In a later analysis, TCR-TCR, TCR-HLA and TCR-CMV co-occurrence was scored with hypergeometric tests, and a repertoire-size bias correction was applied to TCR pairs. A later analysis estimated false discovery rates by permuting HLA or CMV assignments 20 times. In a later analysis, co-occurring TCRs were grouped using DBSCAN, with TCRdist sequence similarity added in when clustering inside HLA-allele-positive subsets. For co-occurrence clustering, repertoires with fewer than 30,000 or more than 120,000 public chains were excluded, along with five or six repertoires with anomalous nucleotide sharing. The table comes from immuneACCESS by way of TCRdb, which keeps in-frame sequences with V and J called. Part of the clones is missing from these tables; in studies checked, under half for an unresolved V gene and the rest for unknown reasons. Clonal size and the V and J genes are those of that table, whereas D and trimming came from the DNA. The sample table records about 160,000 clones; over 70% of these occur just once. The ten biggest clones cover 4% to 5.5% of the sample.

Sequenced sample: PBMCs. The chain couples TRBV28 to TRBJ1-3; TRBD1 is possibly the D segment (5 matching bases). This TCR came from a man aged 25-45 years in good health and CMV-seronegative. The sequenced DNA is TGTGCCAGCAGCCCCGCAGGGAAAGCCATATATTTT. This gives the protein CASSPAGKAIYF.